This T cell receptor beta chain appears in the sequencing data of a study of patients and donors after allogeneic stem cell transplantation (dated by TCRdb to the early 2020s). Notes on this clonotype: No antigen is known for it. Nothing much larger sits one base from this clone, and base qualities are not available.

The library was built by means of RT-PCR. The run used a NextSeq 550. TCRdb applied fastp at Q25 and MiXCR to the public reads, then kept only in-frame beta chains. Identical CDR3 proteins give one entry, which carries the most common genes and DNA. This sample comprises about 24,000 distinct CDR3 sequences, 40% to 45% of them detected only once. Over 70% of the sample comes from the top ten. According to the germline V gene (reference sequence), CDR1 reads SGHKS and CDR2 reads YYEKEE. The CDR3 numbers 17 residues from cysteine through phenylalanine. The retained sequence is limited to the CDR3, 51 bases, with the frame set at the first base. Unmatched junction bases come to 14, with V trimmed by 0 bases and J by 8 bases.

Sequencing used blood, either unsorted or a sorted T cell fraction (not recorded which). The chain is assembled from TRBV5-5 and TRBJ2-1; 7 central nucleotides agree with TRBD2. The clonotype was recovered from a human donor who was either an allogeneic HSCT recipient or a stem cell or donor lymphocyte infusion donor (not recorded which). It is not recorded whose cells these are; they may come from a transplant donor. The DNA is TGTGCCAGCAGCTTGGCCTGGGGAGGGTCCCCAACTGATGAGCAGTTCTTC. Translation gives CASSLAWGGSPTDEQFF.